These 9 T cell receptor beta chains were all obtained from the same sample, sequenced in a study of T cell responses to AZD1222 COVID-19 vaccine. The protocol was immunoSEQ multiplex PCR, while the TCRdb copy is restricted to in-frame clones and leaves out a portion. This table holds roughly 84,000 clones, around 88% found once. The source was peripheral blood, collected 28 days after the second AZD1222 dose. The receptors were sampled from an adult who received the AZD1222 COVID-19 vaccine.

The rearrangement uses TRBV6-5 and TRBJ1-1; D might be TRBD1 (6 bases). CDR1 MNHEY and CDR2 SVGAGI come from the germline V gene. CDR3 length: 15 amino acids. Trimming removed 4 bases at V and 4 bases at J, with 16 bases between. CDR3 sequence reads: CASSFRRGEITEAFF. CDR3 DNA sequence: TGTGCCAGCAGTTTTCGTAGGGGGGAGATCACTGAAGCTTTCTTT.

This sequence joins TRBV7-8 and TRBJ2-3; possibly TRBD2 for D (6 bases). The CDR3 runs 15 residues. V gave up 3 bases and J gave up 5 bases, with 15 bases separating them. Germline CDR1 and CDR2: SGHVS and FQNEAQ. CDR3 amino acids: CASSFWAGLQDTQYF. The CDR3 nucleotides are TGTGCCAGCAGCTTTTGGGCGGGGCTTCAAGATACGCAGTATTTT.

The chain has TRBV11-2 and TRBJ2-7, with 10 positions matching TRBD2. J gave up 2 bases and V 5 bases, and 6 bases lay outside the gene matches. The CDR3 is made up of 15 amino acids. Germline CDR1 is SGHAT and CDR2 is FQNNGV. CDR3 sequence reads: CASSPYSGGAYEQYF. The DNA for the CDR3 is TGTGCCAGCAGCCCCTACAGCGGGGGGGCCTACGAGCAGTACTTC.

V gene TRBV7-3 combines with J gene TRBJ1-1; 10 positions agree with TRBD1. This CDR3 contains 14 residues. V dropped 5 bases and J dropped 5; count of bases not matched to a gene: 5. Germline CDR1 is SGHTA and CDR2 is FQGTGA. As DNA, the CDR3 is TGTGCCAGCAGCCGACAGGGGGCTGAAACTGAAGCTTTCTTT. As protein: CASSRQGAETEAFF.

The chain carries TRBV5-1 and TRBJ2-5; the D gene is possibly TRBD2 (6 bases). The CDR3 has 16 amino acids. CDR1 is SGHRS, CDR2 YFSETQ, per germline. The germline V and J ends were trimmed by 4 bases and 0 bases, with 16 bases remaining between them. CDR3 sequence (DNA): TGCGCCAGCAGCCTCGGGGCTAGCGCATACCAAGAGACCCAGTACTTC. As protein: CASSLGASAYQETQYF. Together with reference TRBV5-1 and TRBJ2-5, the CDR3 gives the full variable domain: KAGVTQTPRYLIKTRGQQVTLSCSPISGHRSVSWYQQTPGQGLQFLFEYFSETQRNKGNFPGRFSGRQFSNSRSEMNVSTLELGDSALYLCASSLGASAYQETQYFGPGTRLLVL.

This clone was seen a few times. The chain's CDR3 is CASSPPGQGIYEQYF. The CDR3 bases are TGTGCCAGCAGCCCCCCGGGACAGGGTATCTACGAGCAGTACTTC. The chain carries TRBV7-9 and TRBJ2-7, with 9 positions matching TRBD1. This CDR3 contains 15 residues. V shed 5 bases, J shed 3 bases, and the junction held 8 bases outside the gene matches. Germline V gene lookup returns CDR1 SEHNR and CDR2 FQNEAQ (reference sequence).

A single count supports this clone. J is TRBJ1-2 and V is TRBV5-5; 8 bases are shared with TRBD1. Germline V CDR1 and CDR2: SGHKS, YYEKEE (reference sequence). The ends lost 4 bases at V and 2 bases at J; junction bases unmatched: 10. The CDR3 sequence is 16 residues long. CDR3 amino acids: CASSLGQGVGNYGYTF. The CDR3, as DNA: TGTGCCAGCAGCCTCGGACAGGGTGTCGGAAACTATGGCTACACCTTC.

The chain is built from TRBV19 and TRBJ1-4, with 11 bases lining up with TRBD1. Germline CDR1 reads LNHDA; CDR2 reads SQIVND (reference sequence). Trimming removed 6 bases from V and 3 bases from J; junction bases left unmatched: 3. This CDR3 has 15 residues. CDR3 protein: CASRDRGRANEKLFF. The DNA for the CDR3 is TGTGCCAGTAGGGACAGGGGGCGAGCTAATGAAAAACTGTTTTTT. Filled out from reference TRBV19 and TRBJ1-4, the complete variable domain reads DGGITQSPKYLFRKEGQNVTLSCEQNLNHDAMYWYRQDPGQGLRLIYYSQIVNDFQKGDIAEGYSVSREKKESFPLTVTSAQKNPTAFYLCASRDRGRANEKLFFGSGTQLSVL.

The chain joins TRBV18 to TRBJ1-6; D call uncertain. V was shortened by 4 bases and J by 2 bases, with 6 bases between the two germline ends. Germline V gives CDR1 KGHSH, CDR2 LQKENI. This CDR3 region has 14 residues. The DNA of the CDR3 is TGTGCCAGCTCACAGGCAGCCTATAATTCACCCCTCCACTTT. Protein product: CASSQAAYNSPLHF.